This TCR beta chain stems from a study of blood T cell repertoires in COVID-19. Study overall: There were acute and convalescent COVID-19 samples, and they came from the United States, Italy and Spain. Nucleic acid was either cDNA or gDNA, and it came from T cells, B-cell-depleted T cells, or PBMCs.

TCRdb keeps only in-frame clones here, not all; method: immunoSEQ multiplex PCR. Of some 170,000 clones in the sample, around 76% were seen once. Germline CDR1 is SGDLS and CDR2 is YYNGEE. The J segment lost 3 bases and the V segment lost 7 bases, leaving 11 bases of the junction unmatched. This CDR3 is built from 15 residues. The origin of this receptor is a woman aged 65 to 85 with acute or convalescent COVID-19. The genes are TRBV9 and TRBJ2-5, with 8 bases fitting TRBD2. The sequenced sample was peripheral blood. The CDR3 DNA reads TGTGCCAGCGCGAGAGGCGGGGGGAGCAAAGAGACCCAGTACTTC. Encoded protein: CASARGGGSKETQYF.